This T cell receptor beta chain comes out of a study of radiotherapy plus CTLA-4 blockade in lung cancer. Study details: Patients showed objective responses in about 20% of cases, and disease control was achieved by around 30%. Findings of the study overall: How blood T cell clones changed early, along with interferon-beta, reportedly forecast response best. After radiotherapy and ipilimumab, tumor-derived clones expanded in peripheral blood.

As to this clone: What it binds is unknown.

Generated by immunoSEQ multiplex PCR, the TCRdb table keeps only in-frame clones and is missing some. The data contain fewer than 100,000 clones, 78% of them singletons. It was focal radiation plus CTLA-4 blockade with ipilimumab that patients with chemo-refractory metastatic non-small-cell lung cancer received. The CDR3 has 11 residues. CDR1 and CDR2 from the germline V gene are DFQATT and SNEGSKA (reference sequence). The ends were cut back, 4 bases at V and 9 bases at J, with 10 bases in the middle. The rearrangement joins TRBV20-1 to TRBJ2-1, with D uncertain. The sample in question was peripheral blood, obtained from a patient treated with radiotherapy plus ipilimumab. This TCR derives from a human donor with non-small cell lung cancer whose response to radiotherapy plus ipilimumab could not be evaluated. Some clones in this sample may be carry-over from other donors' samples. The CDR3 region is CSANLVPEQFF. CDR3 nucleotide sequence: TGCAGTGCTAATTTAGTTCCTGAGCAGTTCTTC.